The 15 T cell receptor beta chains listed next were all sequenced from one sample in a study of blood T cell repertoires in COVID-19. The method was immunoSEQ multiplex PCR; TCRdb's version includes in-frame clones alone and lacks a portion of them. Of 140,000 or so clones listed, more than 75% are singletons. Sequencing used peripheral blood. These receptors all come from a human donor with acute or convalescent COVID-19. The donor label of this sample is uncertain.

This clone was detected only once. The chain combines TRBV7-2 with TRBJ1-2; TRBD1 might be the D (5 bases). The CDR3 is made up of 17 amino acids. Deletions cut 2 bases from V and 0 bases from J, with 16 bases between. Germline V gene lookup returns CDR1 SGHTA and CDR2 FQGNSA. The CDR3 nucleotides are TGTGCCAGCAGCTTAAATTTGATGGGGCGTCCTAACTATGGCTACACCTTC. This sequence encodes CASSLNLMGRPNYGYTF.

In DNA, the CDR3 is TGTGCCAGTAGTCCTATGGGACTATACTACGAGCAGTACTTC. Translated: CASSPMGLYYEQYF. This chain connects TRBV19 to TRBJ2-7, with 7 positions matching TRBD2. The length of the CDR3 is 14 residues. Per germline, CDR1 LNHDA and CDR2 SQIVND (reference sequence). J gave up 3 bases and V 5 bases, and 7 bases lay outside the gene matches.

The chain has TRBV5-4 and TRBJ2-1; TRBD1 might be the D (6 bases). The germline V gene has CDR1 SGHNT and CDR2 YYREEE (reference sequence). The CDR3 spans 15 residues. The germline V and J ends were trimmed by 1 base and 7 bases, with 15 bases remaining between them. This chain's CDR3 is CASSLLGTGPNEQFF. The CDR3 region has the DNA TGTGCCAGCAGCTTGCTAGGAACAGGGCCAAATGAGCAGTTCTTC. The variable domain in full, with the rest retrieved from reference TRBV5-4 and TRBJ2-1, is ETGVTQSPTHLIKTRGQQVTLRCSSQSGHNTVSWYQQALGQGPQFIFQYYREEENGRGNFPPRFSGLQFPNYSSELNVNALELDDSALYLCASSLLGTGPNEQFFGPGTRLTVL.

This clone was detected once. The rearrangement uses TRBV27 and TRBJ1-4; perhaps TRBD1 as D (5 bases). From germline, CDR1 is MNHEY and CDR2 SMNVEV (reference sequence). V dropped 5 bases and J dropped 8 bases, with 15 bases sitting between them. This CDR3 is built from 14 residues. The CDR3 here is CASSRTSIREKLFF. The CDR3 nucleotides are TGTGCCAGCAGTCGGACAAGCATTAGAGAAAAACTGTTTTTT.

This chain links TRBV11-2 with TRBJ1-2; the D gene is possibly TRBD1 (6 bases). CDR1 and CDR2 (germline): SGHAT, FQNNGV. Trimming took 1 base from V and 8 from J, leaving 17 bases between them. The CDR3 loop spans 15 amino acids. The CDR3 reads CASSLGGGAGWGYTF. CDR3 coding DNA: TGTGCCAGCAGCTTAGGCGGGGGCGCTGGTTGGGGCTACACCTTC.

This chain joins TRBV19 and TRBJ2-1; 15 bases fit TRBD2. Germline V gene data show CDR1 as LNHDA and CDR2 as SQIVND (reference sequence). The CDR3 is 18 residues long. Trimming took 4 bases from V and 5 from J; bases not matched to a gene: 9. The CDR3 bases are TGTGCCAGTAGTAGGGGACTAGCGGGAGGTCTTCCTAACAATGAGCAGTTCTTC. This encodes CASSRGLAGGLPNNEQFF.

The chain recombines TRBV19 with TRBJ1-5, with 8 bases aligning to TRBD1. From germline, CDR1 is LNHDA and CDR2 SQIVND (reference sequence). The junction had 12 bases not matched to a gene; V was cut back by 10 bases and J by 7 bases. The CDR3 totals 14 residues. DNA for the CDR3: TGTGCCACCAAGGAGACAGGGGAAGACCAGCCCCAGCATTTT. Amino acids: CATKETGEDQPQHF.

This chain uses TRBV5-1 with TRBJ2-6; 7 positions agree with TRBD1. The ends lost 0 bases at V and 1 base at J; junction bases unmatched: 1. This CDR3 spans 16 amino acids. CDR1 and CDR2 from the germline V gene are SGHRS and YFSETQ. CDR3 DNA: TGCGCCAGCAGCTTGGGACAGGGTTCTGGGGCCAACGTCCTGACTTTC. Its protein product is CASSLGQGSGANVLTF.

This chain links TRBV19 with TRBJ1-5, with a possible D match to TRBD1 (6 bases). The V end lost 5 bases, the J end lost 0 bases, and 14 bases lay between the germline ends. Germline V gene data show CDR1 as LNHDA and CDR2 as SQIVND (reference sequence). This CDR3 has 16 residues. The CDR3 spells CASSPMTGYSNQPQHF. For the CDR3, the DNA is TGTGCCAGTAGTCCAATGACAGGCTATAGCAATCAGCCCCAGCATTTT.

The V gene is TRBV3-1 (or the pseudogene TRBV3-2), the J gene TRBJ1-2; 9 bases fit TRBD1. Trimming cost V 4 bases and J 9 bases; bases outside gene matches: 9. This CDR3 has 14 amino acids. Germline V gives CDR1 LGHDT, CDR2 YNNKEL (reference sequence). CDR3 in DNA: TGTGCCAGCAGCCTCCGGACAGGGGAATGGAGCTACACCTTC. Protein sequence: CASSLRTGEWSYTF.

This sequence joins TRBV4-2 and TRBJ1-5; 8 bases are shared with TRBD1. The CDR3 spans 15 residues. J lost 9 bases, V lost 0 bases, and 7 bases had no gene match. CDR1 and CDR2 from the germline V gene are LGHNA and YNFKEQ. CDR3 in DNA: TGTGCCAGCAGCCAAGAGGCAGGGGGCGGACGGCCCCAGCATTTT. This translates into CASSQEAGGGRPQHF.

This clone was counted once. The chain joins TRBV10-3 to TRBJ1-1; possible D gene TRBD1, 6 bases. The CDR3 covers 15 residues. V gave up 10 bases and J gave up 0 bases, with 18 bases separating them. Looked up from germline, CDR1 is ENHRY and CDR2 is SYGVKD. As DNA, the CDR3 is TGTGCCACCACAAGGGGGGGGGTCATGAACACTGAAGCTTTCTTT. Amino acids: CATTRGGVMNTEAFF.

V and J are TRBV5-5 and TRBJ1-2, with TRBD1 matching over 9 bases. V shed 1 base and J 0 bases; nucleotides not matched to a gene: 7. The CDR3 runs 17 residues. Germline CDR1 and CDR2: SGHKS and YYEKEE (reference sequence). CDR3 nucleotides: TGTGCCAGCAGCTTGACGACAGGGGGTGCAGCTAACTATGGCTACACCTTC. This sequence encodes CASSLTTGGAANYGYTF. Full variable domain (missing parts from reference TRBV5-5 and TRBJ1-2): DAGVTQSPTHLIKTRGQQVTLRCSPISGHKSVSWYQQVLGQGPQFIFQYYEKEERGRGNFPDRFSARQFPNYSSELNVNALLLGDSALYLCASSLTTGGAANYGYTFGSGTRLTVV.

This chain links TRBV3-1 (or the pseudogene TRBV3-2) with TRBJ2-4; perhaps TRBD2 as D (5 bases). Trimming left V 2 bases short and J 8 bases short, with 10 bases between. This CDR3 spans 13 amino acids. In germline, CDR1 is LGHDT, CDR2 YNNKEL (reference sequence). The CDR3 DNA is TGTGCCAGCAGCCAAACTAGTTCGGACATTCAGTACTTC. Encoded protein: CASSQTSSDIQYF.

The rearrangement joins TRBV5-1 to TRBJ2-3; no clear D. CDR1 and CDR2 (germline): SGHRS, YFSETQ. The CDR3 sequence is 14 residues long. The V and J ends lost 6 bases and 3 bases respectively, with 14 bases between them. CDR3 region: CASTSFDITDTQYF. CDR3 nucleotide sequence: TGCGCCAGCACTAGTTTTGATATTACAGATACGCAGTATTTT.